This TCR beta chain emerged from a study of technical replicates of blood from several donors. Sequencing was performed with immunoSEQ multiplex PCR; in TCRdb, only in-frame clones are kept and a portion is missing. The table has 84,000 or so clones, 90% to 95% seen once. The CDR3 has 16 amino acids. The germline V gene has CDR1 SEHNR and CDR2 FQNEAQ (reference sequence). V dropped 6 bases and J dropped 1; count of bases not matched to a gene: 9. The TCR sequence derives from a human donor in good health. The chain combines TRBV7-9 with TRBJ1-1; 9 bases line up with TRBD1. Sequenced sample: T cells isolated from PBMCs. CDR3 in amino acids: CASRTGTGLRNTEAFF. CDR3 nucleotides: TGTGCCAGCAGAACCGGGACAGGGTTAAGGAACACTGAAGCTTTCTTT.